Presented here are 29 T cell receptor beta chains from one specimen sequenced in a study of beta chain features in type 1 diabetes. These receptors have no identified antigens. Study-level points and caveats: In every one of the four CD4+ subsets, TCRB CDR3s were moderately but significantly shorter in Type 1 diabetes patients.

Of the isolated RNA, all was reverse transcribed, and so the sequenced material was expressed TCRB transcripts. Method: immunoSEQ multiplex PCR; TCRdb's copy keeps in-frame clones and lacks some. There are about 53,000 clones in the sample; 55% to 70% occur only once, and roughly 0.3% lies in the top ten. The specimen sequenced was stem cell memory CD4+ T cells from blood. These receptors all come from a woman aged 25 to 39 with type 1 diabetes.

This chain connects TRBV7-2 to TRBJ2-5; a possible D gene is TRBD2 (6 bases). The end of the DNA is better explained by TRBJ2-7, so the J call may be wrong. Germline CDR1 reads SGHTA; CDR2 reads FQGNSA. This CDR3 is built from 15 residues. The CDR3 DNA follows: TGTGCCAGCAGCCCCCCCGGCGGGAATTGGGGCGAGCAGTACTTC. Protein sequence: CASSPPGGNWGEQYF.

This chain joins TRBV6-1 and TRBJ1-2; D gene uncertain. The germline V gene has CDR1 MNHNS and CDR2 SASEGT. V was shortened by 7 bases and J by 5 bases, with 17 bases between the two germline ends. The CDR3 loop spans 14 amino acids. The chain's CDR3 is CASTPFGVVYGYTF. DNA for the CDR3: TGTGCCAGCACCCCATTTGGTGTAGTTTATGGCTACACCTTC.

The V gene is TRBV4-1, the J gene TRBJ1-4; D perhaps matches TRBD1 (5 bases). The germline V gene has CDR1 MGHRA and CDR2 YSYEKL. The CDR3 covers 15 residues. The V and J ends lost 4 bases and 2 bases respectively, with 11 bases between them. The CDR3 sequence is CASSPVGGTNEKLFF. In nucleotides, the CDR3 is TGCGCCAGCAGCCCGGTGGGGGGGACTAATGAAAAACTGTTTTTT.

The rearrangement joins TRBV25-1 to TRBJ2-1; maybe TRBD2 (6 bases). V was shortened by 3 bases and J by 4 bases, with 19 bases between the two germline ends. Germline loops: CDR1 MGHDK, CDR2 SYGVNS. There are 17 residues in the CDR3. The CDR3 is CASSDDPAVGTYNEQFF. DNA for the CDR3: TGTGCCAGCAGTGATGACCCAGCTGTGGGGACTTACAATGAGCAGTTCTTC.

This chain joins TRBV29-1 and TRBJ1-5, with D tentatively TRBD1 (5 bases). The V gene lost 5 bases and the J gene lost 2 bases, with 10 bases spanning the gap. CDR3 length equals 13 residues. The germline gives CDR1 SQVTM, CDR2 ANQGSEA. The CDR3 sequence: CSVLGGRNQPQHF. The CDR3 coding sequence is TGCAGCGTTTTGGGGGGTCGCAATCAGCCCCAGCATTTT.

The chain has TRBV14 and TRBJ2-1; D possibly corresponds to TRBD1 (6 bases). CDR1 and CDR2 (germline): SGHDN, FVKESK. CDR3 length: 14 residues. The V end was cut by 3 bases, the J end by 3 bases, with 9 bases between. CDR3 protein: CASSHQGNYNEQFF. The CDR3 DNA is TGTGCCAGCAGCCATCAGGGGAACTACAATGAGCAGTTCTTC.

The rearrangement links TRBV28 to TRBJ1-1; perhaps TRBD1 as D (6 bases). CDR1 is MDHEN, CDR2 SYDVKM, per germline. The ends were cut back, 4 bases at V and 3 bases at J, with 18 bases in the middle. This CDR3 has 16 residues. CDR3 DNA: TGTGCCAGCAGTTCCGTTGAGGGGGTGTCGGACACTGAAGCTTTCTTT. The encoded protein is CASSSVEGVSDTEAFF.

CDR3 loop: CASSLDYSGNNEQFF. DNA for the CDR3: TGTGCCAGCAGCCTCGACTACAGCGGAAACAATGAGCAGTTCTTC. The V gene is TRBV7-2, the J gene TRBJ2-1, with a tentative D call TRBD2 (5 bases). V lost 5 bases and J 5 bases, leaving 16 bases between the germline ends. The CDR3 spans 15 residues. The germline V gene has CDR1 SGHTA and CDR2 FQGNSA.

This clone was recorded once. The chain recombines TRBV30 with TRBJ2-7; TRBD1 agrees at 11 bases. The germline gives CDR1 GTSNPN, CDR2 SVGIG (reference sequence). The CDR3 totals 14 residues. The CDR3 spells CAHGGTGGMNEQYF. The CDR3 DNA sequence: TGTGCGCACGGAGGGACAGGGGGGATGAACGAGCAGTACTTC.

J is TRBJ1-2 and V is TRBV5-6; possibly TRBD1 for D (5 bases). V was cut by 1 base and J by 8 bases, with 9 bases left in between. There are 12 residues in the CDR3. Germline V lookup: CDR1 SGHDT, CDR2 YYEEEE. In DNA, the CDR3 is TGTGCCAGCAGCTTGCCAGGGCGCGGCTACACCTTC. It specifies CASSLPGRGYTF.

This chain joins TRBV7-9 and TRBJ1-2; 9 bases are a match to TRBD1. Germline CDR1 SEHNR, CDR2 FQNEAQ (reference sequence). V was clipped by 5 bases and J by 4 bases; unmatched bases: 8. The CDR3 is 15 amino acids. CDR3 loop: CASSPWDRDPYGYTF. The CDR3 DNA reads as TGTGCCAGCAGCCCATGGGACAGGGACCCCTATGGCTACACCTTC.

The J gene is TRBJ2-3, the V gene TRBV5-1; weak D call: TRBD2 (6 bases). The CDR3 is 14 residues long. Germline-derived CDR1 and CDR2 are SGHRS and YFSETQ. Between the trimmed V and J ends, which lost 0 bases and 4 bases, there was a span of 9 bases. The CDR3 DNA is TGCGCCAGCAGCTTGGCCCCGGGGGCAGATACGCAGTATTTT. It yields the protein CASSLAPGADTQYF. Combining the CDR3 with reference TRBV5-1 and TRBJ2-3 gives the whole variable domain KAGVTQTPRYLIKTRGQQVTLSCSPISGHRSVSWYQQTPGQGLQFLFEYFSETQRNKGNFPGRFSGRQFSNSRSEMNVSTLELGDSALYLCASSLAPGADTQYFGPGTRLTVL.

This chain joins TRBV4-1 and TRBJ1-2, with D possibly TRBD1 on 6 matching bases. Looked up from germline, CDR1 is MGHRA and CDR2 is YSYEKL. V shed 0 bases and J shed 8 bases, with 25 bases lying between them. The CDR3 runs 18 residues. This chain's CDR3 is CASSQEGEWEGVMSGYTF. In DNA, the CDR3 is TGCGCCAGCAGCCAAGAAGGAGAGTGGGAGGGGGTGATGAGCGGCTACACCTTC.

This clone was counted between two and nine times. V gene TRBV5-1 combines with J gene TRBJ2-1; 12 bases agree with TRBD2. The V gene end was trimmed by 4 bases and the J gene end by 5 bases; junction bases not matched to a gene: 4. Germline loops: CDR1 SGHRS, CDR2 YFSETQ. This CDR3 region has 15 residues. This CDR3 reads CASSLLAGGHNEQFF. In DNA form, the CDR3 reads TGCGCCAGCAGCCTACTAGCGGGAGGCCACAATGAGCAGTTCTTC.

The chain couples TRBV4-1 to TRBJ2-5; TRBD1 matches 9 bases. The CDR3 has 15 residues. J gave up 3 bases and V 4 bases, and 6 bases lay outside the gene matches. Germline CDR1 and CDR2: MGHRA and YSYEKL. CDR3 DNA: TGCGCCAGCAGCCGCACCGGGACAGGGAAAGAGACCCAGTACTTC. Amino acid sequence: CASSRTGTGKETQYF.

The chain recombines TRBV28 with TRBJ2-7, with D perhaps matching TRBD1 (5 bases). Germline CDR1 MDHEN, CDR2 SYDVKM. V was pared by 2 bases and J by 4 bases, with 12 bases between. CDR3 length: 14 residues. The CDR3 coding sequence is TGTGCCAGCAGTTTAGCACAGGCGCTTTACGAGCAGTACTTC. Translation gives CASSLAQALYEQYF.

The sample holds a few counts of this clone. The chain combines TRBV29-1 with TRBJ2-3; D possibly corresponds to TRBD2 (5 bases). Germline lookup yields CDR1 SQVTM and CDR2 ANQGSEA. V lost 4 bases and J 6 bases, leaving 20 bases between the germline ends. The CDR3 totals 15 residues. CDR3 nucleotides: TGCAGCGTTGGGTGGCGGGCTGCTCATCAGGATACGCAGTATTTT. Translating gives CSVGWRAAHQDTQYF.

The rearrangement links TRBV27 to TRBJ2-7, with 9 positions matching TRBD2. V was clipped by 1 base and J by 6 bases; unmatched bases: 13. Germline-derived CDR1 and CDR2 are MNHEY and SMNVEV (reference sequence). This CDR3 has 17 amino acids. CDR3 residues: CASSLFDGLAGISEQYF. CDR3 in DNA: TGTGCCAGCAGTTTATTCGACGGGCTAGCGGGAATTAGCGAGCAGTACTTC.

This clone appeared a few times. V gene TRBV29-1 combines with J gene TRBJ2-5; 9 nucleotides agree with TRBD2. CDR3 length equals 14 residues. With 4 bases clipped from V and 5 bases from J, the junction kept 8 bases outside the gene matches. Germline CDR1 reads SQVTM; CDR2 reads ANQGSEA. This CDR3 reads CSVGGREGWETQYF. CDR3 DNA: TGCAGCGTTGGTGGGCGGGAGGGCTGGGAGACCCAGTACTTC.

J is TRBJ2-1 and V is TRBV28; 13 nucleotides match TRBD2. With 2 bases clipped from V and 3 bases from J, the junction kept 7 bases outside the gene matches. The CDR3 extends over 18 amino acids. Germline assignment: CDR1 MDHEN and CDR2 SYDVKM. CDR3 DNA: TGTGCCAGCAGTTTAACCTACACTAGCGGGAGGGTCTACAATGAGCAGTTCTTC. It codes for CASSLTYTSGRVYNEQFF.

The V and J genes are TRBV11-1 and TRBJ2-3; 13 bases align to TRBD2. The CDR3 runs to 18 residues. Germline V gene sequence: CDR1 SGHAT, CDR2 FQDESV (reference sequence). Losses at the gene ends were 5 bases for V and 0 bases for J; bases not matched to a gene: 8. The CDR3 loop reads CASSRLAGGGVSTDTQYF. CDR3 DNA: TGTGCCAGCAGCCGACTAGCGGGAGGAGGTGTCAGCACAGATACGCAGTATTTT. Drawing the rest from reference TRBV11-1 and TRBJ2-3, the complete variable domain is EAEVAQSPRYKITEKSQAVAFWCDPISGHATLYWYRQILGQGPELLVQFQDESVVDDSQLPKDRFSAERLKGVDSTLKIQPAELGDSAMYLCASSRLAGGGVSTDTQYFGPGTRLTVL.

V usage is TRBV28 and J usage is TRBJ1-2; TRBD1 matches at 8 bases. Trimming cost V 3 bases and J 6 bases; bases outside gene matches: 6. This CDR3 has 14 amino acids. Germline CDR1 and CDR2: MDHEN and SYDVKM. The CDR3 nucleotides read TGTGCCAGCAGTTTGGGACAGGCTATCCATGGCTACACCTTC. This gives the protein CASSLGQAIHGYTF.

This rearrangement joins TRBV7-2 to TRBJ1-2; perhaps TRBD1 as D (5 bases). The V gene's germline CDR1 is SGHTA and CDR2 FQGNSA. V was trimmed by 4 bases and J by 5 bases, leaving 8 bases between them. The CDR3 is made up of 12 amino acids. The chain's CDR3 is CASSSPGYGYTF. The CDR3 DNA reads as TGTGCCAGCAGCTCCCCAGGGTATGGCTACACCTTC.

The chain uses TRBV5-1 and TRBJ1-1; possibly TRBD1 for D (5 bases). Germline V lookup: CDR1 SGHRS, CDR2 YFSETQ. The length of the CDR3 is 13 residues. V was clipped by 0 bases and J by 11 bases, with 14 bases between them. The CDR3 DNA reads TGCGCCAGCAGCTTGGCCGAAGGGGATCGGGCTTTCTTT. This translates into CASSLAEGDRAFF.

This rearrangement joins TRBV30 to TRBJ1-2; D is perhaps TRBD1 (5 bases). Germline V gene data show CDR1 as GTSNPN and CDR2 as SVGIG (reference sequence). The CDR3 covers 13 residues. Deletions cut 2 bases from V and 0 bases from J, with 7 bases between. CDR3 sequence (DNA): TGTGCCTGGAGTACAGGTCCTAACTATGGCTACACCTTC. It is translated as CAWSTGPNYGYTF.

The rearrangement joins TRBV28 to TRBJ2-3; 8 nucleotides align to TRBD1. With 2 bases clipped from V and 5 bases from J, the junction kept 9 bases outside the gene matches. Germline V gene sequence: CDR1 MDHEN, CDR2 SYDVKM. The CDR3 spans 16 residues. The CDR3 protein is CASSLGWTGLGDTQYF. CDR3 nucleotides: TGTGCCAGCAGTTTAGGATGGACAGGGCTGGGAGATACGCAGTATTTT.

The rearrangement uses TRBV29-1 and TRBJ2-7, with D possibly TRBD1 on 5 matching bases. The V and J ends lost 0 bases and 4 bases respectively, with 10 bases between them. The CDR3 totals 13 residues. Germline V gives CDR1 SQVTM, CDR2 ANQGSEA. CDR3 protein: CSVEERQGYEQYF. The CDR3 DNA is TGCAGCGTTGAAGAAAGGCAGGGATACGAGCAGTACTTC.

This chain joins TRBV27 and TRBJ2-7; 10 positions match TRBD2. The V and J ends lost 5 bases and 0 bases, in that order; junction bases with no gene match: 1. Per the germline V gene, CDR1 is MNHEY and CDR2 is SMNVEV (reference sequence). CDR3 length equals 14 residues. The CDR3 protein is CASSSGRASYEQYF. The DNA of the CDR3 is TGTGCCAGCAGTAGCGGGAGGGCCTCCTACGAGCAGTACTTC.

This clone was detected once. This sample also contains other DNA sequences that code for the same CDR3. The chain has TRBV4-1 and TRBJ1-2; 10 nucleotides match TRBD1. Germline CDR1 and CDR2: MGHRA and YSYEKL. The CDR3 sequence is 14 residues long. With 4 bases clipped from V and 2 bases from J, the junction kept 1 base outside the gene matches. DNA for the CDR3: TGCGCCAGCAGCCGGACAGGGGGGAACTATGGCTACACCTTC. Translated: CASSRTGGNYGYTF.